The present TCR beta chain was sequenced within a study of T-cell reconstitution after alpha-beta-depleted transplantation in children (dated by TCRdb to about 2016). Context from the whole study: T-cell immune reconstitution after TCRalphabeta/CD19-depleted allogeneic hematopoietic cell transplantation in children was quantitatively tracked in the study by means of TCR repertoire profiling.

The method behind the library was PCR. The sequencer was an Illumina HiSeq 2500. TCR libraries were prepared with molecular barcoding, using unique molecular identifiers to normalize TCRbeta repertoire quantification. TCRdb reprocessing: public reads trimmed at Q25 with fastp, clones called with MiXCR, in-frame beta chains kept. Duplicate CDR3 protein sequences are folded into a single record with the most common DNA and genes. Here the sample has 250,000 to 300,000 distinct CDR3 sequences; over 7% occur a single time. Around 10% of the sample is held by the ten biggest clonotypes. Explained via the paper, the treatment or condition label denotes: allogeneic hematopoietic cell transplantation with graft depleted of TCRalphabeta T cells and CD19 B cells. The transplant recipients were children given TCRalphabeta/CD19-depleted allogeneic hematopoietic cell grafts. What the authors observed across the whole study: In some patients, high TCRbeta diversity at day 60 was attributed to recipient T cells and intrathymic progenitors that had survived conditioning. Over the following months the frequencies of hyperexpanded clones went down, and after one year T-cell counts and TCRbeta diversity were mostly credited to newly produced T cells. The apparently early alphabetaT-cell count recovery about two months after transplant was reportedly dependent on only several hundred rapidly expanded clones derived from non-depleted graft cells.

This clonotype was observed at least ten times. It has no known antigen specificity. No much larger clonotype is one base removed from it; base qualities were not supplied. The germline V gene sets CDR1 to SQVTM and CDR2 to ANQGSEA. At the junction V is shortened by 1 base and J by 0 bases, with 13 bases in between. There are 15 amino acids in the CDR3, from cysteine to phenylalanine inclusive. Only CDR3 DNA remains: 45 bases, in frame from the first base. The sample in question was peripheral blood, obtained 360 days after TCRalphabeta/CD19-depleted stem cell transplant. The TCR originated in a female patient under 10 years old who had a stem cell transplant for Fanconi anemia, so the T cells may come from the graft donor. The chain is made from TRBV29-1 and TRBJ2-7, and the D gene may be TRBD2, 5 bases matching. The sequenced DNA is TGCAGCGTTGAAGGCCCCCTAGGGAGCTCCTACGAGCAGTACTTC. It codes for CSVEGPLGSSYEQYF.